These 3 T cell receptor beta chains originate from one sample sequenced in a study of blood T cell repertoires in COVID-19. Only in-frame clones appear in the TCRdb table, and some are missing; sequencing was by immunoSEQ multiplex PCR. The sample includes approximately 210,000 clones, roughly four fifths seen only once; the top ten take roughly 3.5%. Input material: PBMCs or T cells enriched from blood (not recorded which). The receptor source for this set is a woman aged 60-75 years who had recovered from COVID-19.

This clone was counted a single time. The chain links TRBV6-2 or TRBV6-3 to TRBJ2-1, with 9 bases that match TRBD1. The CDR3 is 15 residues long. Germline V gives CDR1 MNHEY, CDR2 SVGEGT. The V gene end was trimmed by 5 bases and the J gene end by 4 bases; junction bases not matched to a gene: 6. The chain's CDR3 is CASSEGQGAYNEQFF. CDR3 nucleotide sequence: TGTGCCAGCAGTGAGGGACAGGGAGCTTACAATGAGCAGTTCTTC.

The chain has TRBV7-2 and TRBJ2-3; 11 nucleotides align to TRBD2. Trimming at V came to 3 bases and at J to 5 bases, leaving 10 bases not matched to a gene. The CDR3 consists of 17 residues. Germline V gene data show CDR1 as SGHTA and CDR2 as FQGNSA. This CDR3 reads CASSFRSGRARGDTQYF. In DNA form, the CDR3 reads TGTGCCAGCAGCTTCCGTAGCGGGAGGGCCAGGGGAGATACGCAGTATTTT.

The chain joins TRBV29-1 to TRBJ2-3; 8 positions agree with TRBD1. V shed 8 bases and J 3 bases; nucleotides not matched to a gene: 10. The CDR3 has 14 amino acids. Germline assignment: CDR1 SQVTM and CDR2 ANQGSEA. The CDR3 is CSSRTDRGTDTQYF. In nucleotides, the CDR3 is TGCAGCTCACGAACCGACAGGGGAACAGATACGCAGTATTTT.